This passage covers 22 T cell receptor beta chains from one sample sequenced in a study of PD-1 blockade in classical Hodgkin lymphoma. Data came from immunoSEQ multiplex PCR; TCRdb stores just in-frame clones and leaves some out. The table records under 20,000 clones, about 75% of them present only once. Time point defined: cycle 4 day 1 (C4D1), after 6 weeks of nivolumab. All trial patients relapsed after autologous stem cell transplantation. Using magnetic negative selection, the CD4+ T cells were separated out of thawed PBMCs. The sequences come from CD4+ T cells from blood, collected before the fourth cycle of nivolumab. The source of these receptors is a human donor with classical Hodgkin lymphoma.

The chain links TRBV4-3 to TRBJ1-1, with D unclear. Trimming shortened V by 1 base and J by 0 bases, and 15 bases separated the two germline ends. The germline gives CDR1 LGHNA, CDR2 YSLEER. The CDR3 has 17 residues. The CDR3 nucleotides read TGCGCCAGCAGCCAAGGGAGGCGGCTCCTTATGAACACTGAAGCTTTCTTT. Translated, it gives CASSQGRRLLMNTEAFF.

V is TRBV7-2 and J is TRBJ1-1; TRBD1 matches 7 bases. Losses at the gene ends were 5 bases for V and 1 base for J; bases not matched to a gene: 7. CDR1 is SGHTA, CDR2 FQGNSA, per germline. This CDR3 comprises 15 residues. The CDR3 here is CASSLQTGRNTEAFF. Here the CDR3 DNA reads TGTGCCAGCAGCCTCCAGACAGGGAGGAACACTGAAGCTTTCTTT.

V is TRBV7-2 and J is TRBJ2-1, with 7 bases lining up with TRBD1. Germline loops: CDR1 SGHTA, CDR2 FQGNSA. V shed 1 base and J 6 bases; nucleotides not matched to a gene: 3. The CDR3 contains 14 residues. CDR3 loop: CASSLGQGFNEQFF. CDR3 in DNA: TGTGCCAGCAGCTTAGGACAGGGTTTCAATGAGCAGTTCTTC.

The CDR3 bases are TGTGCCAGCAGCCCCTCAAAACTAGCGGGAGGAAGCAATGAGCAGTTCTTC. Translated: CASSPSKLAGGSNEQFF. The chain joins TRBV9 to TRBJ2-1; 12 bases are a match to TRBD2. The germline V gene has CDR1 SGDLS and CDR2 YYNGEE. The CDR3 length is 17 residues. With 4 bases clipped from V and 6 bases from J, the junction kept 11 bases outside the gene matches.

J is TRBJ1-5 and V is TRBV4-2; TRBD1 aligns across 7 bases. CDR1 and CDR2 from the germline V gene are LGHNA and YNFKEQ. This CDR3 contains 15 residues. V dropped 0 bases and J dropped 7; count of bases not matched to a gene: 6. CDR3: CASSQEITGEQPQHF. The CDR3 nucleotides read TGTGCCAGCAGCCAAGAAATAACAGGGGAACAGCCCCAGCATTTT.

This clone appeared once. The chain employs TRBV18 and TRBJ2-3, with D possibly matching TRBD1 (5 bases). Germline CDR1 is KGHSH and CDR2 is LQKENI. Trimming cost V 5 bases and J 8 bases, with 11 bases left between them. The length of the CDR3 is 12 residues. The CDR3 here is CASSAQAPTQYF. As DNA, the CDR3 is TGTGCCAGCTCAGCACAGGCCCCTACGCAGTATTTT.

The rearrangement links TRBV4-2 to TRBJ2-5; D may be TRBD1 (5 bases). V lost 4 bases, J lost 2 bases, and 17 bases lay in between. The CDR3 length is 16 residues. Germline assignment: CDR1 LGHNA and CDR2 YNFKEQ. This chain's CDR3 is CASSPHLARDQETQYF. CDR3 DNA: TGTGCCAGCAGCCCCCACTTGGCCAGGGATCAAGAGACCCAGTACTTC.

This chain links TRBV7-8 with TRBJ2-5; 7 bases line up with TRBD1. Germline V CDR1 and CDR2: SGHVS, FQNEAQ. The CDR3 has 14 amino acids. Germline trimming cut 7 bases from V and 1 base from J; bases unmatched to any gene: 6. CDR3 protein: CASTRGQVQETQYF. The DNA for the CDR3 is TGTGCCAGCACCCGAGGACAGGTCCAAGAGACCCAGTACTTC.

This chain connects TRBV2 to TRBJ1-4; D ambiguous. CDR1 is SNHLY and CDR2 is FYNNEI in the germline V gene. This CDR3 is 16 amino acids long. The ends were cut back, 7 bases at V and 4 bases at J, with 19 bases in the middle. The CDR3 DNA reads TGTGCCAGCAATCGTCGGTTGGGCAGAAATAATGAAAAACTGTTTTTT. Translation: CASNRRLGRNNEKLFF.

The chain has TRBV27 and TRBJ2-5; 14 bases are shared with TRBD2. V dropped 6 bases and J dropped 5; count of bases not matched to a gene: 5. Germline V gene sequence: CDR1 MNHEY, CDR2 SMNVEV (reference sequence). The CDR3 spans 15 residues. This CDR3 reads CASRPGLAGGETQYF. The CDR3 DNA follows: TGTGCCAGCAGACCCGGACTAGCGGGAGGTGAGACCCAGTACTTC.

This clone was counted a few times. The chain uses TRBV6-1 and TRBJ2-1; maybe TRBD1 (6 bases). The CDR3 runs 14 residues. The V end lost 1 base, the J end lost 12 bases, and 16 bases lay between the germline ends. The germline V gene has CDR1 MNHNS and CDR2 SASEGT. CDR3 DNA sequence: TGTGCCAGCAGTGAAGTAGACAGGTTGGCAGCGCAGTTCTTC. This encodes CASSEVDRLAAQFF.

The chain combines TRBV5-8 with TRBJ2-7, with D possibly being TRBD1 (6 bases). Trimming stripped 4 bases from V and 1 base from J, with 15 bases between. The CDR3 is 15 amino acids. Germline V gene lookup returns CDR1 SGHTS and CDR2 YDEGEE. The CDR3 reads CASSPRQDSSYEQYF. CDR3 nucleotide sequence: TGTGCCAGCAGCCCTAGACAGGATTCTTCCTACGAGCAGTACTTC. The full variable domain, its missing parts supplied by reference TRBV5-8 and TRBJ2-7, is EAGVTQSPTHLIKTRGQQATLRCSPISGHTSVYWYQQALGLGLQFLLWYDEGEERNRGNFPPRFSGRQFPNYSSELNVNALELEDSALYLCASSPRQDSSYEQYFGPGTRLTVT.

This clone was seen a single time. This chain uses TRBV28 with TRBJ1-3; TRBD1 is a possible D gene (5 bases). Germline V gene data show CDR1 as MDHEN and CDR2 as SYDVKM. The CDR3 runs to 16 residues. Trimming pared 6 bases from V and 0 bases from J, leaving 15 bases between. The CDR3 nucleotides read TGTGCCAGCAGCTCCGTGTGGGGGATCTCTGGAAACACCATATATTTT. Residues: CASSSVWGISGNTIYF.

This clone has a handful of counts. The V gene is TRBV11-2, the J gene TRBJ1-5; D gene ambiguous. CDR1 SGHAT and CDR2 FQNNGV come from the germline V gene. The CDR3 has 14 amino acids. The V gene lost 5 bases and the J gene lost 9 bases, with 17 bases spanning the gap. The CDR3 protein is CASSDLDGVRPQHF. CDR3 DNA sequence: TGTGCCAGCAGCGACTTGGATGGCGTTAGGCCCCAGCATTTT.

In DNA form, the CDR3 reads TGTGCCAGCAGGGGCGGAAAAGGGCAGTTCTTC. Protein product: CASRGGKGQFF. The gene calls are TRBV25-1 and TRBJ2-1; D is unresolved. V was trimmed by 6 bases and J by 12 bases, leaving 12 bases between them. Germline assignment: CDR1 MGHDK and CDR2 SYGVNS. CDR3 length equals 11 residues.

There are a few counts of this clone. The CDR3 coding sequence is TGTGCCTGGAGTGTACCCTGGGCAGCTGAAGCTTTCTTT. Translated: CAWSVPWAAEAFF. V and J are TRBV30 and TRBJ1-1; D unclear. CDR1 and CDR2 (germline): GTSNPN, SVGIG (reference sequence). V was cut by 0 bases and J by 6 bases, with 11 bases left in between. The CDR3 consists of 13 residues.

This clone was picked up a small number of times. The chain joins TRBV9 to TRBJ2-3; 13 positions match TRBD2. Germline loops: CDR1 SGDLS, CDR2 YYNGEE. The CDR3 is 16 residues long. J lost 3 bases, V lost 1 base, and 2 bases had no gene match. The CDR3 loop reads CASSVKGLAGTDTQYF. CDR3 DNA: TGTGCCAGCAGCGTAAAGGGACTAGCGGGGACAGATACGCAGTATTTT. Complete variable domain (other parts from reference TRBV9 and TRBJ2-3): DSGVTQTPKHLITATGQRVTLRCSPRSGDLSVYWYQQSLDQGLQFLIQYYNGEERAKGNILERFSAQQFPDLHSELNLSSLELGDSALYFCASSVKGLAGTDTQYFGPGTRLTVL.

This clone was observed a few times. J is TRBJ2-7 and V is TRBV5-5; 12 nucleotides line up with TRBD2. J lost 2 bases, V lost 4 bases, and 4 bases had no gene match. Germline assignment: CDR1 SGHKS and CDR2 YYEKEE (reference sequence). CDR3 size: 15 residues. CDR3 region: CASSGGLAGAYEQYF. The CDR3 region has the DNA TGTGCCAGCAGCGGGGGACTAGCGGGCGCCTACGAGCAGTACTTC.

The table lists this clone with a few counts. The DNA for the CDR3 is TGTGCCAGCAGCCTGAACAGGGTCGGGGAGCTGTTTTTT. Residues: CASSLNRVGELFF. The V gene is TRBV7-8, the J gene TRBJ2-2, with D possibly TRBD1 on 6 matching bases. This CDR3 comprises 13 residues. The V end lost 5 bases, the J end lost 7 bases, and 11 bases lay between the germline ends. Germline lookup yields CDR1 SGHVS and CDR2 FQNEAQ.

Of note for this clone: The same CDR3 arises from other DNA sequences in this sample as well. V and J are TRBV5-1 and TRBJ2-7; 8 bases are a match to TRBD1. Germline CDR1 is SGHRS and CDR2 is YFSETQ. CDR3 size: 15 residues. The J segment lost 3 bases and the V segment lost 3 bases, leaving 8 bases of the junction unmatched. CDR3 in amino acids: CASSWGGTGGYEQYF. CDR3 nucleotide sequence: TGCGCCAGCAGCTGGGGTGGGACAGGAGGCTACGAGCAGTACTTC.

The chain links TRBV19 to TRBJ2-7; D might be TRBD2 (5 bases). Germline V lookup: CDR1 LNHDA, CDR2 SQIVND (reference sequence). With 3 bases removed from V and 4 bases from J, the gap between germline ends came to 16 bases. The CDR3 runs 15 residues. CDR3 sequence: CASSIQRGLGYEQYF. DNA for the CDR3: TGTGCCAGTAGTATCCAACGCGGGCTTGGGTACGAGCAGTACTTC.

The chain is built from TRBV10-3 and TRBJ1-4; TRBD1 is a possible D gene (6 bases). The CDR3 length is 16 residues. Germline V CDR1 and CDR2: ENHRY, SYGVKD. Trimming stripped 6 bases from V and 10 bases from J, with 24 bases between. CDR3 sequence (DNA): TGTGCCATCAGCCCTACGGACAGTAGAAATGGGGGAAAACTGTTTTTT. Translated, it gives CAISPTDSRNGGKLFF.